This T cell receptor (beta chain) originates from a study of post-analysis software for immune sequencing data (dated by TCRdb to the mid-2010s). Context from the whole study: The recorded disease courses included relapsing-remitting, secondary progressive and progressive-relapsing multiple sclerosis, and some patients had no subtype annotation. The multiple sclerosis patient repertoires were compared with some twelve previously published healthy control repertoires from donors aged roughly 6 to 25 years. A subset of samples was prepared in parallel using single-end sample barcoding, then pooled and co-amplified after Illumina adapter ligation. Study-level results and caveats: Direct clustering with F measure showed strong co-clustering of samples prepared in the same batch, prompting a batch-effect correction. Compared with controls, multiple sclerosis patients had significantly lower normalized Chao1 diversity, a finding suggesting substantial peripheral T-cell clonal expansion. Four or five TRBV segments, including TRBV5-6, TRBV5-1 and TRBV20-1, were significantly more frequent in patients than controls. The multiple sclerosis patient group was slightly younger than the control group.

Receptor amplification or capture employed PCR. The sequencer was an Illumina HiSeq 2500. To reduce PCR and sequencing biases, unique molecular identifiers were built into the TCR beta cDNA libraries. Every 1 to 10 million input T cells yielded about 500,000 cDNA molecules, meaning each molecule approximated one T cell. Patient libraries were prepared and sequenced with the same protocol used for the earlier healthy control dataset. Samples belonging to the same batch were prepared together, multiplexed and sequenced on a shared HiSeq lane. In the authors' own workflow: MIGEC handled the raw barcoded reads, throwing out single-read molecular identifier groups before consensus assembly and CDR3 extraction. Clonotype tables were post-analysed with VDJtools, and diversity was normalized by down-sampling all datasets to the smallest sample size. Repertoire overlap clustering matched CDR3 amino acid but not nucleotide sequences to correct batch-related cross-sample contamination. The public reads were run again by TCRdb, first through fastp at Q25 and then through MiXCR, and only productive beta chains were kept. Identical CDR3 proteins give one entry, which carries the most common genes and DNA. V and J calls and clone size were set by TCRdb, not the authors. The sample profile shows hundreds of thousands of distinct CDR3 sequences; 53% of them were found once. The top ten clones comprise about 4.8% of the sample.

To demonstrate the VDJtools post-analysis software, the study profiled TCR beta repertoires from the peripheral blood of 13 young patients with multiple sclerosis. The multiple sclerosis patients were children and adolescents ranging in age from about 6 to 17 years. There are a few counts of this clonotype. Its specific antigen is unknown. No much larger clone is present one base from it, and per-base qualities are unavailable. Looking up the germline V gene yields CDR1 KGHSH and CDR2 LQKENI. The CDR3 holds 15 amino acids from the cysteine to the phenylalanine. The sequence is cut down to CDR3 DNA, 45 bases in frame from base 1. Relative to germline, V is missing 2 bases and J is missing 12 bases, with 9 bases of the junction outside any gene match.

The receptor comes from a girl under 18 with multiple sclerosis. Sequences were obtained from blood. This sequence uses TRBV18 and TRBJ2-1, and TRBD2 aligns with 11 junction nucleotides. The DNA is TGTGCCAGCTCACCAACTAGCGGGAGAACGGTGGGGCAGTTCTTC. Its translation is CASSPTSGRTVGQFF.